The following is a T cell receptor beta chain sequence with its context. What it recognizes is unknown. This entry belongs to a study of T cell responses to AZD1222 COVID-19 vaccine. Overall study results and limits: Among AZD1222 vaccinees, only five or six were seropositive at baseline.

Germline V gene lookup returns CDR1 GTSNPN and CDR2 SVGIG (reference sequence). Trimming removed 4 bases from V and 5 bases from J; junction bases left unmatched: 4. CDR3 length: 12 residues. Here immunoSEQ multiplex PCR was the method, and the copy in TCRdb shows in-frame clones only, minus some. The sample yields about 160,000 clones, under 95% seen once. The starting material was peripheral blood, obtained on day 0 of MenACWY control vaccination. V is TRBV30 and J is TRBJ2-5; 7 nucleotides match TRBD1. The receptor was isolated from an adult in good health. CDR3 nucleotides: TGTGCCTGGACTACAGGGGCTGAGACCCAGTACTTC. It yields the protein CAWTTGAETQYF.